This TCR beta chain stems from a study of Ad26.COV2.S vaccination and SARS-CoV-2 variants. At the level of the study: Recipients of Ad26.COV2.S got it intramuscularly, once or twice 56 days apart. Broader study findings: Marked by substantial breadth, spike-specific CD8+ and CD4+ T cell responses were reportedly seen after vaccination.

Treatment given: roughly 19 received Ad26.COV2.S at low or high dose, single or two shots; about 5 received placebo; per-sample allocation not given. Day 63 after the first vaccine or placebo injection was the time point for sampling. Ad26 vector vaccine expressed Wuhan-strain SARS-CoV-2 spike. As regards this clone: Its target is not known.

There are 12 residues in the CDR3. The germline V gene has CDR1 SGHNT and CDR2 YYREEE (reference sequence). Trimming stripped 0 bases from V and 5 bases from J, with 5 bases between. Method: immunoSEQ multiplex PCR; TCRdb's copy keeps in-frame clones and lacks some. The data hold about 680,000 clones, with around 92% observed a single time. The sample was peripheral blood, taken in a trial of Ad26.COV2.S vaccine versus placebo. This clonotype originated in a person aged 18-60 years who received the Ad26.COV2.S COVID-19 vaccine or a placebo. The chain combines TRBV5-4 with TRBJ1-1; D gene ambiguous. For the CDR3, the DNA is TGTGCCAGCAGCTTGGTGGCGACTGAAGCTTTCTTT. Translating gives CASSLVATEAFF.